This is a list of T cell receptor beta chains from one sample in a study of blood T cell repertoires in COVID-19. TCRdb's table, derived via immunoSEQ multiplex PCR, lists solely in-frame clones and lacks some. The sample yields around 260,000 clones, about 86% seen once. The material sequenced was peripheral blood. The receptors derive from a man aged 30 to 45 with active or convalescent COVID-19. CDR3s leave out the opening cysteine and the closing phenylalanine or tryptophan.

>TRBJ2-7|TRBV5-1
ASSIGTGKYEQY
>TRBJ2-7|TRBV6-6
ASSIGTGGSSYEQY
>TRBJ1-1|TRBV7-9
ASSSRQGVSTEAF
>TRBJ2-1|TRBV7-9
ASSLAGAEYNEQF
>TRBJ2-3|TRBV20-1
SASDRITDTQY
>TRBJ1-2|TRBV6-5
ASVMGAGAGYGYT
>TRBJ2-1|TRBV15
ATSRGDRGGSYNEQF
>TRBJ1-2|TRBV9
ASSPGQGAGSFGYT
>TRBJ1-5|TRBV6-6
ASSYDSRLSNQPQH
>TRBJ1-2|TRBV7-2
ASSNGQGSLGYGYT
>TRBJ2-1|TRBV27
ASSLYQGAIYNEQF
>TRBJ1-6|TRBV4-2
ASRQNPTGNSPLH
>TRBJ2-3|TRBV5-6
ASSLEEWRGPPTDTQY
>TRBJ2-3|TRBV27
ASSTLWGENTDTQY
>TRBJ1-2|TRBV6-5
ASTATGGPIYGYT
>TRBJ1-2|TRBV7-9
ASSYSGSVGYGYT
>TRBJ1-5|TRBV6-5
ASSYGGLNNQPQH
>TRBJ2-1|TRBV7-2
ASSLASATGFNEQF
>TRBJ1-5|TRBV5-8
ASSYLDRGYQPQH
>TRBJ2-5|TRBV9
ASTPGRGKETQY
>TRBJ1-2|TRBV4-1
ASSQAQGPSYGYT
>TRBJ2-2|TRBV18
ASSPFQGANTGELF
>TRBJ1-2|TRBV19
ASSTRGYGYT
>TRBJ2-7|TRBV7-2
ASSPTKAAYEQY
>TRBJ2-7|TRBV15
ATSRDTGSEQY
>TRBJ2-5|TRBV9
ASSSLTGYQETQY
>TRBJ1-2|TRBV9
ASSLDGNSNYGYT
>TRBJ1-2|TRBV4-2
ASSQGGGWSYT
>TRBJ2-5|TRBV5-1
ASNLDRVGETQY
>TRBJ2-1|TRBV4-1
ASSHDSGAYNEQF
>TRBJ2-5|TRBV29-1
SVEGTGENQETQY
>TRBJ1-2|TRBV27
ASGDGVSYGYT
>TRBJ1-3|TRBV7-2
ASSFGRRGSGNTIY
>TRBJ2-5|TRBV5-1
ASSGSGGEETQY
>TRBJ1-5|TRBV19
ASSSQGHQPSNQPQH
>TRBJ1-2|TRBV4-2
ASSQNFFQDYGYT
>TRBJ2-2|TRBV9
ASSASGETGELF
>TRBJ1-1|TRBV19
ASSINRGSAEAF
>TRBJ1-6|TRBV19
ASDRGSNSPLH
>TRBJ1-1|TRBV5-1
ASSLELGAGTEAF
>TRBJ2-4|TRBV5-1
ASSLDDREAKNIQY
>TRBJ2-1|TRBV6-1
ASSESSGTSGTYNEQF
>TRBJ1-2|TRBV30
AWSDGGLGGYGYT
>TRBJ1-1|TRBV27
ASSLSGVGGTEAF
>TRBJ2-3|TRBV7-3
ASSLSPGGGDTQY
>TRBJ2-3|TRBV7-2
ASSFSPGLAFPDTQY
>TRBJ1-5|TRBV19
ASSRYNQPQH
>TRBJ1-1|TRBV5-6
ASSLRRTGGTEAF
>TRBJ1-5|TRBV28
ASSPGQGSFYNQPQH
>TRBJ1-2|TRBV6-1
ASSEESSPGRYGYT
>TRBJ1-4|TRBV6-5
ASSYGQGSEKLF
>TRBJ1-3|TRBV7-2
ASTPGVGGGNTIY
>TRBJ2-1|TRBV7-2
ASSLTGGSYNEQF
>TRBJ2-6|TRBV19
ASSIAVSGANVLT